This entry lists 13 T cell receptor beta chains sequenced from one sample in a study of blood T cells in healthy people across ages. Alongside a J-beta primer mix, a sample-barcoded 5' primer served in a second PCR lasting roughly 7 to 12 cycles. TCRdb used MiXCR to reprocess the 5' RACE reads, holding one entry per CDR3 protein. Of approximately 320,000 distinct CDR3 sequences in the sample, roughly 26% are singletons; the top ten hold 29%. The material sequenced was blood. These receptors were obtained from a woman in her 70s in good health.

The chain employs TRBV28 and TRBJ2-2; the match to TRBD1 covers 7 bases. Germline values: CDR1 MDHEN, CDR2 SYDVKM. Trimming took 6 bases from V and 2 from J; bases not matched to a gene: 9. This CDR3 has 16 amino acids. The CDR3 loop reads CASSARRTGNTGELFF. CDR3 bases: TGTGCCAGCAGCGCGAGGCGGACAGGAAACACCGGGGAGCTGTTTTTT.

V and J are TRBV5-6 and TRBJ2-3, with 10 bases identical to TRBD1. This CDR3 is built from 17 residues. CDR1 SGHDT and CDR2 YYEEEE come from the germline V gene. V lost 1 base, J lost 1 base, and 6 bases stayed unmatched. The CDR3 sequence: CASSLNWDRGRTDTQYF. The CDR3 DNA sequence: TGTGCCAGCAGCTTGAATTGGGACAGGGGCCGCACAGATACGCAGTATTTT.

This chain joins TRBV29-1 and TRBJ2-1; tentatively, D is TRBD1 or TRBD2 (6 bases each). Per germline, CDR1 SQVTM and CDR2 ANQGSEA. Deletions cut 6 bases from V and 5 bases from J, with 20 bases between. There are 15 residues in the CDR3. The CDR3 loop is CSVQGGRVKDNEQFF. CDR3 DNA: TGCAGCGTCCAAGGGGGGCGGGTCAAGGACAATGAGCAGTTCTTC.

Sample share makes this clonotype medium-sized. V gene TRBV5-1 combines with J gene TRBJ2-7; TRBD2 matches at 7 bases. V trimming: 2 bases; J trimming: 4 bases; junction bases outside the gene matches: 6. CDR1 and CDR2 from the germline V gene are SGHRS and YFSETQ. The CDR3 loop spans 14 amino acids. The CDR3 DNA reads TGCGCCAGCAGCTTCAGTCCTAGCGGTTACGAGCAGTACTTC. Its translation: CASSFSPSGYEQYF.

The V gene is TRBV18, the J gene TRBJ2-5; D is unresolved. TRBJ2-1 explains the end of the DNA better; the J call may be wrong. Per germline, CDR1 KGHSH and CDR2 LQKENI. CDR3 size: 13 residues. CDR3 DNA sequence: TGTGCCAGCTCACAGGACCGGCTGAGTGGGCAGTTCTTC. This sequence encodes CASSQDRLSGQFF.

This clonotype was seen more than once but under ten times. The chain carries TRBV20-1 and TRBJ2-3; 7 bases line up with TRBD2. The germline V gene encodes CDR1 DFQATT and CDR2 SNEGSKA (reference sequence). This CDR3 comprises 16 residues. The V and J ends lost 4 bases and 2 bases, in that order; junction bases with no gene match: 12. CDR3 in DNA: TGCAGTGCTAAAAGCACCGGGACTATCGACACAGATACGCAGTATTTT. Amino acid sequence: CSAKSTGTIDTDTQYF.

This clonotype was recorded a few times. The chain recombines TRBV3-1 with TRBJ2-3; possible D gene TRBD1, 6 bases. The V and J ends lost 7 bases and 0 bases respectively, with 11 bases between them. CDR3 length: 14 amino acids. CDR1 is LGHDT and CDR2 is YNNKEL in the germline V gene (reference sequence). The CDR3 protein is CASKRTASTDTQYF. The CDR3 DNA reads TGTGCCAGCAAGAGGACAGCTAGCACAGATACGCAGTATTTT.

A few counts support this clonotype. The rearrangement joins TRBV19 to TRBJ2-5; 7 positions match TRBD2. CDR1 and CDR2 (germline): LNHDA, SQIVND (reference sequence). There are 13 residues in the CDR3. V gave up 5 bases and J gave up 4 bases; unmatched junction bases: 4. The CDR3 sequence: CASSPSGIETQYF. CDR3 DNA sequence: TGTGCCAGTAGTCCCAGCGGGATAGAGACCCAGTACTTC.

This clonotype was seen only a few times. V is TRBV7-9 and J is TRBJ1-2; the D gene is possibly TRBD1 (6 bases). V gave up 4 bases and J gave up 7 bases, with 16 bases separating them. The CDR3 extends over 14 amino acids. Germline V gene data show CDR1 as SEHNR and CDR2 as FQNEAQ (reference sequence). Here the CDR3 DNA reads TGTGCCAGCAGCTCAACAGGGAATTCCGGTGGCTACACCTTC. Protein product: CASSSTGNSGGYTF.

The chain links TRBV5-1 to TRBJ2-5, with D unclear. The J call may not be correct, given that the DNA end is closer to TRBJ2-7. Germline assignment: CDR1 SGHRS and CDR2 YFSETQ. The CDR3 extends over 13 amino acids. The CDR3 sequence: CASMEGQSYEQYF. CDR3 nucleotide sequence: TGCGCCAGCATGGAAGGGCAGTCCTACGAGCAGTACTTC.

This clonotype has just a few counts. The V call is TRBV20-1, the J call TRBJ2-5, with TRBD1 matching 9 bases. The V segment lost 7 bases and the J segment 5 bases; nucleotides outside the gene matches: 5. Germline V CDR1 and CDR2: DFQATT, SNEGSKA (reference sequence). This CDR3 spans 12 amino acids. CDR3 sequence: CSGTGVVETQYF. CDR3 DNA sequence: TGCAGTGGGACAGGGGTGGTTGAGACCCAGTACTTC.

The genes are TRBV9 and TRBJ1-4; D is unresolved. CDR1 SGDLS and CDR2 YYNGEE come from the germline V gene. V gave up 4 bases and J gave up 0 bases, with 13 bases separating them. CDR3 size: 16 residues. CDR3 region: CASSTGSTATNEKLFF. Written as DNA, the CDR3 is TGTGCCAGCAGCACCGGGAGCACCGCAACTAATGAAAAACTGTTTTTT.

This clonotype was counted only a few times. The rearrangement uses TRBV28 and TRBJ1-5; no reliable D call. This CDR3 spans 15 amino acids. The germline CDR1 and CDR2 sequences are MDHEN and SYDVKM. V lost 5 bases to trimming and J lost 1 base, with 12 bases between them. CDR3 amino acids: CASSPSGGSNQPQHF. In DNA form, the CDR3 reads TGTGCCAGCAGTCCCAGCGGAGGCAGCAATCAGCCCCAGCATTTT.